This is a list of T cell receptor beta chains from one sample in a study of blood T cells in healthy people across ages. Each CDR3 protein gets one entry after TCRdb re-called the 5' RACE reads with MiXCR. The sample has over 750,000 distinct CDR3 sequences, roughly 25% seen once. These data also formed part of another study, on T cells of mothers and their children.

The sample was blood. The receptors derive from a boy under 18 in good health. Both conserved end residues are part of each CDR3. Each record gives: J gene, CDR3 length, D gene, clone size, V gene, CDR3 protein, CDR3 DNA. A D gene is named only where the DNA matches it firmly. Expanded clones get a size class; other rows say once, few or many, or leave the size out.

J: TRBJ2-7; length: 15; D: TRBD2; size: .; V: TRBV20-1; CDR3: CSARDSLAGDNEQYF; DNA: TGCAGTGCTAGAGACTCCCTAGCGGGGGACAACGAGCAGTACTTC
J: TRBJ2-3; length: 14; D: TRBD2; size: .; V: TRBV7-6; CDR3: CASSPSGRTGTQYF; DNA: TGTGCCAGCAGCCCGAGCGGGAGAACGGGTACGCAGTATTTT
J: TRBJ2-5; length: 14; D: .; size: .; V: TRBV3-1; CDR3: CASSQDPTGWEQYF; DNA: TGTGCCAGCAGCCAAGATCCCACAGGCTGGGAGCAGTACTTC
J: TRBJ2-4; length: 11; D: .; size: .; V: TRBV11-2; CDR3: CASSRTDIQYF; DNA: TGTGCCAGCTCCCGGACGGACATTCAGTACTTC
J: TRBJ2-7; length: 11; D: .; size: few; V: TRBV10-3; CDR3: CATSEHHEQYF; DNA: TGCGCCACCAGTGAGCATCACGAGCAGTACTTC
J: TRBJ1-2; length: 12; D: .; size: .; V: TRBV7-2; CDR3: CANSLEFRGYTF; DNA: TGTGCCAACAGCTTAGAGTTTCGGGGCTACACCTTC
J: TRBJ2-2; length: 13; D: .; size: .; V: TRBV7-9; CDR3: CASSLILVGELFF; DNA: TGTGCCAGCAGCTTAATTTTGGTCGGGGAACTGTTTTTT
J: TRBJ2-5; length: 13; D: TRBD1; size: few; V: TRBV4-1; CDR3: CASSHGGQATQYF; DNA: TGCGCCAGCAGCCATGGGGGACAGGCTACCCAGTACTTC
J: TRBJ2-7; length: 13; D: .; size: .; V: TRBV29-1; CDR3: CSVQQGGRYEQYF; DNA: TGCAGCGTTCAGCAAGGGGGACGGTACGAGCAGTACTTC
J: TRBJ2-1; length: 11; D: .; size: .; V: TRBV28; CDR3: CASSFAGPSFF; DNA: TGTGCCAGCAGTTTCGCGGGGCCTTCGTTCTTC
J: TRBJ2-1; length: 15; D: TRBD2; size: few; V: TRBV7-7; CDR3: CASSFGLAGLNEQFF; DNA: TGTGCTAGCAGCTTCGGACTAGCGGGTCTAAATGAGCAGTTCTTC
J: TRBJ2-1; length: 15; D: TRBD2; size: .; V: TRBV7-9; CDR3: CASSMSGRSYNEQFF; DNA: TGTGCCAGCAGCATGAGCGGGAGGTCCTACAATGAGCAGTTCTTC
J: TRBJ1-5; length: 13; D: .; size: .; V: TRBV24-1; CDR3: CATSDLTNQPQHF; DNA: TGTGCCACCAGTGATTTGACTAATCAGCCCCAGCATTTT
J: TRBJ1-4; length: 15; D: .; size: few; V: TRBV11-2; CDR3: CASSLDLQGIEKLFF; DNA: TGTGCCAGCAGCTTAGATTTACAGGGAATTGAAAAACTGTTTTTT
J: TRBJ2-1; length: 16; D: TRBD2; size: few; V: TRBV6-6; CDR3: CASRLPVAGGNNEQFF; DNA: TGTGCCAGCAGACTCCCTGTAGCGGGAGGGAACAATGAGCAGTTCTTC
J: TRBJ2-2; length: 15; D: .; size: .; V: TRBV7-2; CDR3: CASSFYTTNTGELFF; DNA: TGTGCCAGCAGCTTTTACACGACGAACACCGGGGAGCTGTTTTTT
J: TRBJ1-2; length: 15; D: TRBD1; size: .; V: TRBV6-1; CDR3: CASSETGGGDYGYTF; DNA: TGTGCCAGCAGTGAAACAGGGGGCGGTGACTATGGCTACACCTTC
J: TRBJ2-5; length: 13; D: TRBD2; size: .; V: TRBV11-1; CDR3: CASSRGGWETQYF; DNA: TGTGCCAGCAGCAGGGGAGGGTGGGAGACCCAGTACTTC
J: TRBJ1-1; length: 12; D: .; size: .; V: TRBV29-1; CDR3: CSVDAGNTEAFF; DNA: TGCAGCGTTGACGCGGGGAACACTGAAGCTTTCTTT
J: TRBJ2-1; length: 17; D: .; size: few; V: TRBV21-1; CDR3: CASRGIRTSGGDNEQFF; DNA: TGTGCCAGCAGAGGTATACGGACTAGCGGGGGGGACAATGAGCAGTTCTTC
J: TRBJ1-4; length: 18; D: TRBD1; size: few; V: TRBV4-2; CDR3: CASSQDRPETGGCGKLFF; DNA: TGTGCCAGCAGCCAAGACCGGCCTGAGACAGGGGGTTGTGGAAAACTGTTTTTT
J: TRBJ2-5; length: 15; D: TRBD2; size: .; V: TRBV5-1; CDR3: CASSFPSGGAETQYF; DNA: TGCGCCAGCAGCTTTCCCAGCGGGGGGGCGGAGACCCAGTACTTC
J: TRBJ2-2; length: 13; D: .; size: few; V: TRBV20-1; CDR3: CSARAQGTGELFF; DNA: TGCAGTGCTAGAGCCCAGGGCACCGGGGAGCTGTTTTTT
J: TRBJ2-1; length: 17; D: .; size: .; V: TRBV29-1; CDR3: CSVEGGSKTPTYNEQFF; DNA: TGCAGCGTTGAAGGCGGAAGTAAGACACCAACCTACAATGAGCAGTTCTTC